This TCR beta chain appears in the sequencing data of a study of T-cell reconstitution after alpha-beta-depleted transplantation in children. Trimming took 5 bases from V and 8 from J, leaving 22 bases between them. Looked up from germline, CDR1 is SGHTA and CDR2 is FQGTGA. The CDR3 loop spans 16 amino acids. Using unique molecular identifiers, the investigators prepared the TCRbeta library. TCRdb re-called the PCR reads through MiXCR, storing one row per CDR3 protein. The data contain around 410,000 distinct CDR3 sequences, about 11% of them seen just once; the ten biggest clones take up 5% to 6.5%. This clonotype was seen a handful of times.

V usage is TRBV7-3 and J usage is TRBJ2-1, with a weak D call TRBD2 (6 bases). This TCR came from a human donor who donated a stem cell graft to a child with acute myeloid leukemia. The sequences come from PBMCs from the stem cell graft donor, collected from the stem cell graft. In DNA, the CDR3 is TGTGCCAGCAGCCCCCGGACTTTTACTAGCCTCGATGAGCAGTTCTTC. Translated, it gives CASSPRTFTSLDEQFF.